The T cell receptor (beta chain) under discussion was sequenced for a study of CD8+ T cells in alopecia areata. About the research overall: In an open-label trial, patients got 5 to 10 mg tofacitinib twice daily.

Extraction and reverse transcription of RNA yielded cDNA as the sequencing template. Using immunoSEQ multiplex PCR, the repertoire was profiled, and TCRdb retains in-frame clones only, with some absent. The table lists 200,000 to 250,000 clones, roughly 57% of them singletons. This clone has just a few counts. Germline V gene lookup returns CDR1 SNHLY and CDR2 FYNNEI. The CDR3 consists of 14 residues. Germline trimming cut 4 bases from V and 7 bases from J; bases unmatched to any gene: 9. The genes are TRBV2 and TRBJ2-7; 8 bases fit TRBD2. This receptor was obtained from a human donor with alopecia areata. Sequenced material: CD4+ T cells sorted from blood, taken at week 0. CDR3 coding DNA: TGTGCCAGCAGTGGAGTAGCGGGACTGGGTGAGCAGTACTTC. This encodes CASSGVAGLGEQYF. Drawing the rest from reference TRBV2 and TRBJ2-7, the complete variable domain is EPEVTQTPSHQVTQMGQEVILRCVPISNHLYFYWYRQILGQKVEFLVSFYNNEISEKSEIFDDQFSVERPDGSNFTLKIRSTKLEDSAMYFCASSGVAGLGEQYFGPGTRLTVT.